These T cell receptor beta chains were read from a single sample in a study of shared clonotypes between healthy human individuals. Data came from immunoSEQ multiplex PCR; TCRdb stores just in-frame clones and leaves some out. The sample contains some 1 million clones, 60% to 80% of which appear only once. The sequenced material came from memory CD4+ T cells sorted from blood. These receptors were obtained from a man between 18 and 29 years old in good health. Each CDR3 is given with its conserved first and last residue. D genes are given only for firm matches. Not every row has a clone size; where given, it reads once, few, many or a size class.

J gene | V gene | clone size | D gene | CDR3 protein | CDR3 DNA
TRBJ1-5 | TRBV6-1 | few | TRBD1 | CASSEGGTARQPQHF | TGTGCCAGCAGTGAAGGAGGGACAGCCCGTCAGCCCCAGCATTTT
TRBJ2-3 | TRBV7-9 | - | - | CASSLGQNTDTQYF | TGTGCCAGCAGCTTAGGGCAGAACACAGATACGCAGTATTTT
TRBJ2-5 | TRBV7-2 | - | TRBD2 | CASSLTGGRQETQYF | TGTGCCAGCAGCTTAACGGGAGGGAGGCAAGAGACCCAGTACTTC
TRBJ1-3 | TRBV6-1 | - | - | CASSGTASGNTIYF | TGTGCCAGCAGTGGAACAGCCAGTGGAAACACCATATATTTT
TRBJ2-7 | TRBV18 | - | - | CASSSTRQSYEQYF | TGTGCCAGCTCATCAACCCGACAGTCTTACGAGCAGTACTTC
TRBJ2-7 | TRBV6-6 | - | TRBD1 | CASSPGTGRNHEQYF | TGTGCCAGCAGCCCCGGGACAGGGCGAAACCACGAGCAGTACTTC
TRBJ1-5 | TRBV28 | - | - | CASGHNQPQHF | TGTGCCAGCGGGCACAATCAGCCCCAGCATTTT
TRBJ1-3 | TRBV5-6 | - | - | CASSPAGGRSGNTIYF | TGTGCCAGCAGCCCGGCCGGGGGCCGCTCTGGGAACACCATATATTTT
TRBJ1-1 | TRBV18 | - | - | CASSPLPNTEAFF | TGTGCCAGCTCACCACTTCCGAACACTGAAGCTTTCTTT
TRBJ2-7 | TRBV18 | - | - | CASSPRQAGGEQYF | TGTGCCAGCTCACCACGACAGGCCGGGGGGGAGCAGTACTTC
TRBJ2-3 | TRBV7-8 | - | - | CASSLPLDTQYF | TGTGCCAGCAGCTTGCCACTAGATACGCAGTATTTT
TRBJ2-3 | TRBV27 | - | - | CASSSFTDTQYF | TGTGCCAGCAGTTCCTTCACAGATACGCAGTATTTT
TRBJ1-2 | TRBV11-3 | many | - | CASSLVGNYGYTF | TGTGCCAGCAGCTTGGTGGGTAACTATGGCTACACCTTC
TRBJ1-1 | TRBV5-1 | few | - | CASSLGWGNTEAFF | TGCGCCAGCAGCTTGGGGTGGGGGAACACTGAAGCTTTCTTT
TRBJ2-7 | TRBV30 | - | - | CACVRVGYEQYF | TGTGCCTGCGTCCGAGTGGGTTACGAGCAGTACTTC
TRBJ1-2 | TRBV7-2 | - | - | CASSLVAGQGYTF | TGTGCCAGCAGCTTAGTTGCAGGGCAGGGCTACACCTTC
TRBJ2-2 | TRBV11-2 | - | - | CASSLGSYAGELFF | TGTGCCAGCAGCTTAGGCAGCTATGCCGGGGAGCTGTTTTTT
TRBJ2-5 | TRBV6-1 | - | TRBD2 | CASSGGLAGVGKTQYF | TGTGCCAGCAGTGGAGGGTTAGCGGGAGTGGGGAAGACCCAGTACTTC
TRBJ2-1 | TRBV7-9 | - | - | CASRPSASLAEQFF | TGTGCCAGCCGCCCATCGGCATCCCTCGCCGAGCAGTTCTTC
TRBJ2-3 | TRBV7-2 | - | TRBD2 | CASSLARGLGSTDTQYF | TGTGCCAGCAGCTTAGCGCGGGGGTTGGGCTCTACAGATACGCAGTATTTT
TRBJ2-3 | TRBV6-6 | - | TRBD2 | CASIREGGTDTQYF | TGTGCCAGCATCCGGGAGGGAGGCACAGATACGCAGTATTTT
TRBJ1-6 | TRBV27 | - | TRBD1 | CASGPGQGNSPLHF | TGTGCCAGCGGGCCGGGACAGGGGAATTCACCCCTCCACTTT
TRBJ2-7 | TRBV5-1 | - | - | CASSLEEVYEQYF | TGCGCCAGCAGCTTGGAGGAGGTCTACGAGCAGTACTTC
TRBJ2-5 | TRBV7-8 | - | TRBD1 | CASSPSDRDQETQYF | TGTGCCAGCAGCCCTTCTGACAGGGACCAAGAGACCCAGTACTTC
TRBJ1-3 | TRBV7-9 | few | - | CASSLDGGNTIYF | TGTGCCAGCAGCTTAGACGGTGGAAACACCATATATTTT
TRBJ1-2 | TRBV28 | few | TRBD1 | CASSFYQGVYGYTF | TGTGCCAGCAGTTTTTATCAGGGGGTCTATGGCTACACCTTC
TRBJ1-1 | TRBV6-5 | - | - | CASSYRYPAVGEAFF | TGTGCCAGCAGTTACCGATACCCCGCTGTCGGGGAGGCTTTCTTT
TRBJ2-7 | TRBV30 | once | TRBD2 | CASKEQGTKLYF | TGTGCCTCGAAAGAACAAGGGACTAAGCTGTACTTC
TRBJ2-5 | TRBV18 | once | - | CASSPNQETQYF | TGTGCCAGCTCACCCAACCAAGAGACCCAGTACTTC
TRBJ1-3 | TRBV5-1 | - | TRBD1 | CASSLQGTGRFSGNTIYF | TGCGCCAGCAGCTTGCAAGGGACAGGACGATTCTCTGGAAACACCATATATTTT
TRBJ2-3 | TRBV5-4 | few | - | CASSPPGAITDTQYF | TGTGCCAGCAGCCCGCCCGGGGCGATCACAGATACGCAGTATTTT
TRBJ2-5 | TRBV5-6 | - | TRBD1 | CASSTARGRDQETQYF | TGTGCCAGCAGCACTGCCAGGGGGCGCGACCAAGAGACCCAGTACTTC
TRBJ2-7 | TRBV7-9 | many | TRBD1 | CATSTGVQAYEQYF | TGTGCCACCTCGACAGGGGTTCAGGCCTACGAGCAGTACTTC
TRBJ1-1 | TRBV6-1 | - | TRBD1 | CASSGGQGRGSGTGEAFF | TGTGCCAGCAGTGGCGGACAGGGACGGGGTTCGGGAACAGGTGAAGCTTTCTTT
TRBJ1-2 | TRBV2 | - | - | CASSRHVGYTF | TGTGCCAGCAGCCGCCACGTGGGCTACACCTTC
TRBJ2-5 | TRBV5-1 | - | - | CASSLAWGGADQETQYF | TGCGCCAGCAGCTTGGCCTGGGGCGGGGCAGATCAAGAGACCCAGTACTTC
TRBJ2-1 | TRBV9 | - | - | CASSVVPGGNEQFF | TGTGCCAGCAGCGTAGTCCCCGGCGGGAATGAGCAGTTCTTC
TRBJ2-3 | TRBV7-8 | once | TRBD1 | CASSLDTGVSTDTQYF | TGTGCCAGCAGCTTAGATACAGGGGTTAGCACAGATACGCAGTATTTT
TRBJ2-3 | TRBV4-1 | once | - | CASSQGFRGLTDTQYF | TGCGCCAGCAGCCAAGGATTCAGGGGACTCACAGATACGCAGTATTTT
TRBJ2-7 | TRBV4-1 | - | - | CASSRLWEVGSYEQYF | TGCGCCAGCAGCCGACTATGGGAGGTTGGCTCCTACGAGCAGTACTTC
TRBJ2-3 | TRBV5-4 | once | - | CASRKGGTDTQYF | TGTGCCAGCAGAAAAGGGGGGACAGATACGCAGTATTTT
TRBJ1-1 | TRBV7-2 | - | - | CASSPRTGRTEAFF | TGTGCCAGCAGCCCCAGGACCGGGAGGACTGAAGCTTTCTTT
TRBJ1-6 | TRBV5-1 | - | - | CASSLTGKDSPLHF | TGCGCCAGCAGCTTGACAGGGAAGGATTCACCCCTCCACTTT
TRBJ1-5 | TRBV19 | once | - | CASSIGRIGGNQPQHF | TGTGCCAGTAGTATAGGAAGAATCGGGGGGAATCAGCCCCAGCATTTT
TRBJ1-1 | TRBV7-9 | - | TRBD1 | CASKTGTEAFF | TGTGCCAGTAAGACAGGGACTGAAGCTTTCTTT